These T cell receptor beta chains were read from a single sample in a study of OX40 agonist ivuxolimab in advanced cancers. Assay: immunoSEQ multiplex PCR; the TCRdb copy retains only in-frame clones and omits some. The table records approximately 52,000 clones, roughly 86% of them present only once. The sample in question was CD4+ or CD8+ T cells sorted from blood, obtained in a trial of the OX40 agonist ivuxolimab. These receptors were obtained from an adult with an advanced solid tumor such as melanoma, head and neck, liver or kidney cancer. The CDR3 runs from the conserved cysteine through the conserved F or W. The order of the fields is J gene, V gene, D gene, clone size, CDR3 DNA, CDR3 protein. The D gene is left open where the match is weak. A clone size is listed for some rows: how often the clone was seen (once, few, many), or a class if it is expanded.

TRBJ1-1,TRBV9,-,-,TGTGCCAGCAGCGCACCTAGTAGCACTGAAGCTTTCTTT,CASSAPSSTEAFF
TRBJ2-2,TRBV27,TRBD2,-,TGTGCCACGCGCGGAGTGGGGGGGAGAAACACCGGGGAGCTGTTTTTT,CATRGVGGRNTGELFF
TRBJ2-1,TRBV14,TRBD1,-,TGTGCCAGCAGCCAAGAAAACCCAGGGGGCAGGGACAATGAGCAGTTCTTC,CASSQENPGGRDNEQFF
TRBJ1-3,TRBV9,-,medium-sized,TGTGCCAGCAGCGTGGGCGTCGGCTCTGGAAACACCATATATTTT,CASSVGVGSGNTIYF
TRBJ2-7,TRBV13,-,-,TGTGCCAGCAGTGCAGGGATCGGCTACGAGCAGTACTTC,CASSAGIGYEQYF
TRBJ1-3,TRBV11-2,-,once,TGTGCCAGCAGCCTGGTCCAACTCATATATTTT,CASSLVQLIYF
TRBJ2-3,TRBV7-6,-,-,TGTGCCAGCAGCTCAGGGGTGGGGCAGTATTTT,CASSSGVGQYF
TRBJ2-1,TRBV9,TRBD2,-,TGTGCCAGCAGCGTAGTAGAGCGGGGTTCCTACAATGAGCAGTTCTTC,CASSVVERGSYNEQFF
TRBJ2-7,TRBV6-5,-,once,TGTGCCAGCAGTTCACATTACGAGCAGTACTTC,CASSSHYEQYF
TRBJ1-2,TRBV6-1,-,-,TGTGCCAGCGGCCCTAACTATGGCTACACCTTC,CASGPNYGYTF
TRBJ1-1,TRBV9,TRBD1,-,TGTGCCAGCAGCGCCCGGGTGGGGACAGGGACTGAAGCTTTCTTT,CASSARVGTGTEAFF
TRBJ2-4,TRBV5-8,TRBD2,-,TGTGCCAGCAGCCCTAGCGGACTGTCCTACTTC,CASSPSGLSYF
TRBJ2-1,TRBV7-2,-,-,TGTGCCAGCAGCTTAGATTTGGGGAGCTCCTACAATGAGCAGTTCTTC,CASSLDLGSSYNEQFF
TRBJ1-1,TRBV18,-,-,TGTGCCAGCTCACCCCTAGATAGGTGGAACACTGAAGCTTTCTTT,CASSPLDRWNTEAFF
TRBJ1-1,TRBV7-3,-,-,TGTGCCAGCAGCTTCCGGGACGGTGAAGCTTTCTTT,CASSFRDGEAFF
TRBJ1-6,TRBV19,-,-,TGTGCCAGTAGTATCGACCTCCGCTCCTATAATTCACCCCTCCACTTT,CASSIDLRSYNSPLHF
TRBJ2-4,TRBV7-9,TRBD1,-,TGTGCCAGCAGCTTAGCGGGACAGGAGAAAAACATTCAGTACTTC,CASSLAGQEKNIQYF
TRBJ1-2,TRBV2,-,once,TGTGCCAGCAGGGAGAAAAACTATGGCTACACCTTC,CASREKNYGYTF
TRBJ1-2,TRBV13,-,-,TGTGCCAGCAGCTTAGGCCAGGACGGAACTATCTACACCTTC,CASSLGQDGTIYTF
TRBJ2-7,TRBV6-1,TRBD1,-,TGTGCCAGCAGTGAGGGGACAGCCTCCTACGAGCAGTACTTC,CASSEGTASYEQYF
TRBJ2-2,TRBV7-8,-,-,TGTGCCAGCAGCTTAGCGGTCCCGGGGACCGGGGAGCTGTTTTTT,CASSLAVPGTGELFF
TRBJ1-2,TRBV4-3,TRBD1,-,TGCGCCAGCAGCCAAGATGGGGAATGGGGCGGGACAGGGGTGGAGGGCTACACCTTC,CASSQDGEWGGTGVEGYTF
TRBJ1-1,TRBV6-5,TRBD1,-,TGTGCCAGCAGAGACAGGGGACGTGAAGCTTTCTTT,CASRDRGREAFF
TRBJ2-7,TRBV6-5,-,-,TGTGCCAGCAGTTACTCGGAGGAGTACGAGCAGTACTTC,CASSYSEEYEQYF
TRBJ2-1,TRBV9,-,once,TGTGCCAGCAGCGTAGTAAGTGGGGGGGCCGATGAGCAGTTCTTC,CASSVVSGGADEQFF
TRBJ2-1,TRBV4-2,TRBD2,-,TGTGCCAGCAGCCAAGGGATAGCGGGGGGGATGAATGAGCAGTTCTTC,CASSQGIAGGMNEQFF
TRBJ2-1,TRBV9,TRBD1,-,TGTGCCAGCAGCGGGACAGGGACTTCCTACAATGAGCAGTTCTTC,CASSGTGTSYNEQFF
TRBJ1-2,TRBV10-2,TRBD1,few,TGCGCCAGCAGTGTGGGACAGGGCGCCTATGGCTACACCTTC,CASSVGQGAYGYTF
TRBJ2-5,TRBV29-1,-,-,TGCAGCGTTGAAGTTTTCGGTCGAACAGAGCAAGAGACCCAGTACTTC,CSVEVFGRTEQETQYF
TRBJ2-5,TRBV11-2,TRBD2,-,TGTGCCAGCAGCTTACTAGCGGGGGGGCCGGAGACCCAGTACTTC,CASSLLAGGPETQYF
TRBJ2-3,TRBV5-6,-,-,TGTGCCAGCAGCGGATCGGAGGTTTTCACAGATACGCAGTATTTT,CASSGSEVFTDTQYF
TRBJ2-7,TRBV15,-,-,TGTGCCACCAGCAGAGAAGGAGGCTTCTACGAGCAGTACTTC,CATSREGGFYEQYF
TRBJ1-3,TRBV4-3,TRBD1,-,TGCGCCAGCAGCCAAGATGAGACAGGGGCTGGAAACACCATATATTTT,CASSQDETGAGNTIYF
TRBJ2-5,TRBV2,-,-,TGTGCCAGCAGCCAACTAGTGGGGGAACAAGAGACCCAGTACTTC,CASSQLVGEQETQYF
TRBJ2-5,TRBV7-9,-,-,TGTGCCAGCAGCCCTTCTGGCCAGCAGCAAGAGACCCAGTACTTC,CASSPSGQQQETQYF
TRBJ2-2,TRBV21-1,-,-,TGTGCCAGCAGCAAAGCGGTCGGGGCGAGCACCGGGGAGCTGTTTTTT,CASSKAVGASTGELFF
TRBJ1-1,TRBV7-8,-,few,TGTGCCAGCAGCCCATTTTCTTCGGGGGCTTTGGAAGCTTTCTTT,CASSPFSSGALEAFF
TRBJ2-7,TRBV6-1,-,-,TGTGCCAGCAGTGAAGGGCTTGGAGTCTACGAGCAGTATTTC,CASSEGLGVYEQYF
TRBJ1-2,TRBV20-1,-,once,TGCAGTGCTGGTACGGACAACCGCTACACCTTC,CSAGTDNRYTF
TRBJ2-3,TRBV18,-,-,TGTGCCAGCTCACCGAATCGGGGGGCGCGTTGGACAGATACGCAGTATTTT,CASSPNRGARWTDTQYF
TRBJ1-1,TRBV11-2,-,-,TGTGCCAGCACCGACGGGTACACTGAAGCTTTCTTT,CASTDGYTEAFF
TRBJ2-5,TRBV27,-,-,TGTGCCAGCGCTCTGACAGTACAAGAGACCCAGTACTTC,CASALTVQETQYF
TRBJ2-1,TRBV5-6,TRBD2,-,TGTGCCAGCAGCGCGACTAGCGGGGGGGCCCAGCAGTTCTTC,CASSATSGGAQQFF
TRBJ2-7,TRBV7-3,-,-,TGTGCCAGCAGCTACGCAGGGGGGACTTACGAGCAGTACTTC,CASSYAGGTYEQYF
TRBJ2-7,TRBV27,TRBD1,-,TGTGCCAGCAGTTTCGGGACAGGGGTAGGGGAGCAGTACTTC,CASSFGTGVGEQYF